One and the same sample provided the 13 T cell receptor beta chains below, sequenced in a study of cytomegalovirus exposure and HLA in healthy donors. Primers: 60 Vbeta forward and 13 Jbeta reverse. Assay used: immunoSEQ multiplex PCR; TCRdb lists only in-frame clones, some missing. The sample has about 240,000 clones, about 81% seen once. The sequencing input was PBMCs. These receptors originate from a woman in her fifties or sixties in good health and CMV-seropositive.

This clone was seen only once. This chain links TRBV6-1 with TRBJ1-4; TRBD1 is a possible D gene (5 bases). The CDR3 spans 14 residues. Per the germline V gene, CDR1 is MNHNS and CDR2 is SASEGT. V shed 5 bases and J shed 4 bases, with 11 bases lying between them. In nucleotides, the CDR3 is TGTGCCAGCAGTCGGACAACCAATAATGAAAAACTGTTTTTT. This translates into CASSRTTNNEKLFF.

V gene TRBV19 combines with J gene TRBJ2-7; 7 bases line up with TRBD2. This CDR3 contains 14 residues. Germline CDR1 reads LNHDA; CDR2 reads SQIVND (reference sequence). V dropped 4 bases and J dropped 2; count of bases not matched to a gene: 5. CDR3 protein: CASSRAGPTYEQYF. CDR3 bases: TGTGCCAGTAGTAGAGCGGGACCCACCTACGAGCAGTACTTC.

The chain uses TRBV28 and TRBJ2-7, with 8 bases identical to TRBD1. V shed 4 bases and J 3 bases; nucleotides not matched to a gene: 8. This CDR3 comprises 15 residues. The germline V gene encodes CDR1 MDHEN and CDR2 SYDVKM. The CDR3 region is CASSSVRTGIYEQYF. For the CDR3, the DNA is TGTGCCAGCAGTTCCGTCAGGACAGGGATCTACGAGCAGTACTTC.

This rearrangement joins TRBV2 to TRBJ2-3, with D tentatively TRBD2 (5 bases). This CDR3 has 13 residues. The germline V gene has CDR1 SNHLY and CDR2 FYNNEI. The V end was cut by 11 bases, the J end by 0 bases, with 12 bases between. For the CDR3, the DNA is TGTGCCCGTCGGGGAGTAAGCACAGATACGCAGTATTTT. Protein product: CARRGVSTDTQYF.

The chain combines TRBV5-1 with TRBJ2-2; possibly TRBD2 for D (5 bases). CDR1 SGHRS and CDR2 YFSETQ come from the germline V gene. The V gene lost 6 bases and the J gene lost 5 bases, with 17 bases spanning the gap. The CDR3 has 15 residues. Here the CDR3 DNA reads TGCGCCAGCACCCAGGACCCGGGGAATACCGGGGAGCTGTTTTTT. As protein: CASTQDPGNTGELFF.

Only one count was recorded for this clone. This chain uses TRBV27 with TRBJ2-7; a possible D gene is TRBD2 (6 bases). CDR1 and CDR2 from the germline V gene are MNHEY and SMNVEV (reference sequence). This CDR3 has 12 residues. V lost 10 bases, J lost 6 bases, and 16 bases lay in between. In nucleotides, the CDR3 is TGTGCCACGACGGGAGCGCCGGGCGAGCAGTACTTC. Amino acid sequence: CATTGAPGEQYF.

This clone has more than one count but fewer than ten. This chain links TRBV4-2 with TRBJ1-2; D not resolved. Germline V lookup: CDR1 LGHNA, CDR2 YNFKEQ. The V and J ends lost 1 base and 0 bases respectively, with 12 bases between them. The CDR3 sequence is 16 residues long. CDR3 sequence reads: CASSQGEVSPNYGYTF. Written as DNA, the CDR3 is TGTGCCAGCAGCCAAGGGGAGGTCAGCCCTAACTATGGCTACACCTTC.

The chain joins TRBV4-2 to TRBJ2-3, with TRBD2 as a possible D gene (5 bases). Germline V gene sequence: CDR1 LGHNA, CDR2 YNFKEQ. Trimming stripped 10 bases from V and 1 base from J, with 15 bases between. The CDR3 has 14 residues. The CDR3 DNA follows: TGTGCCACCGCCGGGCGGGCGGGCACAGATACGCAGTATTTT. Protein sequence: CATAGRAGTDTQYF.

CDR3 nucleotides: TGTGCCAGCAGTCTTAGCTCCTACAATGAGCAGTTCTTC. It is translated as CASSLSSYNEQFF. The chain has TRBV11-2 and TRBJ2-1; D not certain. Trimming left V 6 bases short and J 0 bases short, with 6 bases between. Germline V gene sequence: CDR1 SGHAT, CDR2 FQNNGV. The CDR3 spans 13 residues.

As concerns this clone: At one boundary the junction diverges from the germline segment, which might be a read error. The CDR3 is CSSHTGYEQFF. In DNA, the CDR3 is TGTTCCAGCCATACAGGGTATGAGCAGTTCTTC. V usage is TRBV7-9 and J usage is TRBJ2-1; D might be TRBD1 (6 bases). The germline CDR1 and CDR2 sequences are SEHNR and FQNEAQ (reference sequence). The CDR3 is 11 amino acids. The full variable domain, in which reference TRBV7-9 and TRBJ2-1 provide the parts outside the CDR3, is DTGVSQNPRHKITKRGQNVTFRCDPISEHNRLYWYRQTLGQGPEFLTYFQNEAQLEKSRLLSDRFSAERPKGSFSTLEIQRTEQGDSAMYLCSSHTGYEQFFGPGTRLTVL.

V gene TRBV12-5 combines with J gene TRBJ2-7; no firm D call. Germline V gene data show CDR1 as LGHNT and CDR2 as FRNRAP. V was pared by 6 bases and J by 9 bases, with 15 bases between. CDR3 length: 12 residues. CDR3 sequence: CASGPGVLGQYF. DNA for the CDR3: TGTGCTAGTGGGCCGGGTGTCCTTGGGCAGTACTTC.

DNA for the CDR3: TGCGCCAGCAGCCAAAGCCCGGGAGGGCCCGCAGATACGCAGTATTTT. This gives the protein CASSQSPGGPADTQYF. This chain links TRBV4-1 with TRBJ2-3; 8 bases agree with TRBD2. This CDR3 has 16 residues. Trimming took 2 bases from V and 4 from J; bases not matched to a gene: 8. Germline CDR1 MGHRA, CDR2 YSYEKL.

The chain's CDR3 is CASSLLLTSGEVNEQFF. The CDR3 DNA is TGTGCCAGCAGTCTATTGTTAACTAGCGGGGAAGTAAATGAGCAGTTCTTC. The chain employs TRBV27 and TRBJ2-1; 10 bases align to TRBD2. This CDR3 comprises 17 residues. Per germline, CDR1 MNHEY and CDR2 SMNVEV (reference sequence). V shed 5 bases, J shed 7 bases, and the junction held 14 bases outside the gene matches.